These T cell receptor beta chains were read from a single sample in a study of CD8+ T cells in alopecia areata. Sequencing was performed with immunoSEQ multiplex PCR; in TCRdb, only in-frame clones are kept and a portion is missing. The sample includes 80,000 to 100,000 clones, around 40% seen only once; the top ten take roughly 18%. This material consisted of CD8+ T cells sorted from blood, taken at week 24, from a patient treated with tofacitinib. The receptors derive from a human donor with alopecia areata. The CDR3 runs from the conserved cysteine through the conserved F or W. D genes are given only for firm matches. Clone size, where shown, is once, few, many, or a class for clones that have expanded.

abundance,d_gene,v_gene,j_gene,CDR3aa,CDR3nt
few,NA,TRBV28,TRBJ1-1,CASSSNPGAVNTEAFF,TGTGCCAGCAGTTCCAATCCCGGGGCAGTGAACACTGAAGCTTTCTTT
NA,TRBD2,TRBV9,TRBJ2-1,CASSVGGLAGGLYNEQFF,TGTGCCAGCAGCGTAGGAGGACTAGCGGGAGGTTTGTACAATGAGCAGTTCTTC
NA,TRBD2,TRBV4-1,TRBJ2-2,CASSGGSGKSGELFF,TGCGCCAGCAGCGGGGGTAGCGGGAAGTCTGGGGAGCTGTTTTTT
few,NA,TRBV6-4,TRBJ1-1,CASSDSGEGSTEAFF,TGTGCCAGCAGTGATTCCGGCGAAGGTTCCACTGAAGCTTTCTTT
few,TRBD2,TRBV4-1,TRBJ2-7,CASSHQTSGRYEQYF,TGCGCCAGCAGCCACCAGACTAGCGGGAGGTACGAGCAGTACTTC
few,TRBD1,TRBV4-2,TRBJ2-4,CASSQGPSTGPNIQYF,TGTGCCAGCAGCCAAGGACCCTCGACAGGGCCGAACATTCAGTACTTC
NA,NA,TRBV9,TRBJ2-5,CASSVAGVSQETQYF,TGTGCCAGCAGCGTCGCTGGGGTTTCTCAAGAGACCCAGTACTTC
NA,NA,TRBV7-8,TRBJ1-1,CASSPPGFTEAFF,TGTGCCAGCAGCCCCCCGGGCTTCACTGAAGCTTTCTTT
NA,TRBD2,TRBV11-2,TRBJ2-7,CASSLPSMERGFSYEQYF,TGTGCCAGCAGCCTCCCTTCGATGGAGCGGGGCTTCTCCTACGAGCAGTACTTC
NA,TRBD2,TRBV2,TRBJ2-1,CASLGGTSRDEQFF,TGTGCCAGCCTCGGGGGGACTAGCAGGGATGAGCAGTTCTTC
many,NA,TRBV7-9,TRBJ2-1,CASSFGSGVGFF,TGTGCCAGCAGCTTTGGATCCGGGGTGGGGTTCTTC
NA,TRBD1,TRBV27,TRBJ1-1,CASSFRGQGAEAFF,TGTGCCAGCAGTTTCCGTGGACAGGGCGCTGAAGCTTTCTTT
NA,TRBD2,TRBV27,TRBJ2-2,CASSLLVAGGPGELFF,TGTGCCAGCAGTTTATTGGTAGCGGGAGGGCCCGGGGAGCTGTTTTTT
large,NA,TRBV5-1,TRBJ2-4,CASSLDQGGNIQYF,TGCGCCAGCAGCTTAGACCAGGGGGGAAACATTCAGTACTTC
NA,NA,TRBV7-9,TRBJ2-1,CASTLGLDEQFF,TGTGCCAGCACCCTCGGATTGGATGAGCAGTTCTTC
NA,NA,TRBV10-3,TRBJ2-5,CASSYSTSWQETQYF,TGTGCCAGCAGTTACTCGACTAGTTGGCAAGAGACCCAGTACTTC
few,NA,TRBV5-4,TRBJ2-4,CASSLNKNIQYF,TGTGCCAGCAGCTTGAACAAAAACATTCAGTACTTC
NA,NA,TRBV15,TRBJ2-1,CATSMTPSSYNEQFF,TGTGCCACCAGCATGACTCCGAGCTCCTACAATGAGCAGTTCTTC
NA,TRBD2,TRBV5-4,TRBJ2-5,CASSQTSGETQYF,TGTGCCAGCAGCCAGACTAGCGGAGAGACCCAGTACTTC
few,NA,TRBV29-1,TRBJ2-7,CSVVGFPPSSYEQYF,TGCAGCGTTGTAGGGTTCCCCCCGAGCTCCTACGAGCAGTACTTC
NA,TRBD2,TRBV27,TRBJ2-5,CASSPLAGWSKETQYF,TGTGCCAGCAGTCCCCTAGCGGGCTGGAGTAAAGAGACCCAGTACTTC
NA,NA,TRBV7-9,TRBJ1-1,CASSFSVTEAFF,TGTGCCAGCAGCTTCTCAGTCACTGAAGCTTTCTTT
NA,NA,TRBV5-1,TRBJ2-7,CASSLEGYTNYEQYF,TGCGCCAGCAGCTTGGAAGGCTATACAAACTACGAGCAGTACTTC
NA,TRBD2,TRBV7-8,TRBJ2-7,CASSLRLAPYEQYF,TGTGCCAGCAGCCTGCGACTAGCCCCCTACGAGCAGTACTTC